What follows are 6 T cell receptor beta chains derived from one specimen sequenced in a study of tumor and adjacent non-tumor tissue in lung cancer. A modified ARM-PCR protocol with three rounds of nested PCR amplified TCRbeta. TCRdb called the multiplex PCR reads again in MiXCR, with one record for every CDR3 protein. Counted here are 90,000 to 100,000 distinct CDR3 sequences, 80% occurring once; the ten biggest clones make up roughly 29%. No cell sorting was done before RNA was extracted from the tissue. Distant lung tissue was collected more than 3 cm away from the tumor edge. The source material was distant non-tumor lung tissue. Source of these receptors: a man aged 55 to 70 with small cell lung cancer.

This clonotype was seen at least ten times. This may stem from a read error, because a much larger clone lies one nucleotide away. J is TRBJ2-7 and V is TRBV4-1; TRBD1 matches at 10 bases. Looked up from germline, CDR1 is MGHRA and CDR2 is YSYEKL. J gave up 0 bases and V 1 base, and 6 bases lay outside the gene matches. The CDR3 loop spans 17 amino acids. CDR3: CASSQVRGTGDSYEQYF. DNA of the CDR3: TGCGCCAGCAGCCAAGTGAGAGGGACAGGGGACTCCTACGAGCAGTACTTC.

This clonotype was recorded many times. The gene calls are TRBV4-1 and TRBJ2-3, with D perhaps matching TRBD1 or TRBD2 (6 bases each). Looked up from germline, CDR1 is MGHRA and CDR2 is YSYEKL. CDR3 length: 14 residues. V was pared by 8 bases and J by 4 bases, with 16 bases between. As DNA, the CDR3 is TGCGCCAGCGGAGGGCTGGGGGCGGCAGATACGCAGTATTTT. Translation: CASGGLGAADTQYF.

The rearrangement links TRBV11-2 to TRBJ2-4; 11 bases align to TRBD2. J lost 4 bases, V lost 5 bases, and 10 bases had no gene match. In germline, CDR1 is SGHAT, CDR2 FQNNGV. The CDR3 is 17 amino acids. CDR3 in amino acids: CASSGPAGLAVKNIQYF. The CDR3 bases are TGTGCCAGCAGCGGACCAGCGGGACTAGCGGTTAAAAACATTCAGTACTTC. Variable domain in full (rest from reference TRBV11-2 and TRBJ2-4): EAGVAQSPRYKIIEKRQSVAFWCNPISGHATLYWYQQILGQGPKLLIQFQNNGVVDDSQLPKDRFSAERLKGVDSTLKIQPAKLEDSAVYLCASSGPAGLAVKNIQYFGAGTRLSVL.

As for this clonotype: The junction departs from the called germline gene at one end, perhaps through a read error. The CDR3 DNA is TGTGCCAGCGGCCAAGATATTAGTGAAAAACTGTTTTTT. Translation gives CASGQDISEKLFF. V usage is TRBV4-2 and J usage is TRBJ1-4; D call uncertain. CDR3 length: 13 amino acids. Germline assignment: CDR1 LGHNA and CDR2 YNFKEQ.

By proportion, this clonotype is medium-sized. The V and J genes are TRBV11-2 and TRBJ2-5, with D perhaps TRBD2 (6 bases). Germline V gene sequence: CDR1 SGHAT, CDR2 FQNNGV. The CDR3 is made up of 13 amino acids. The V and J ends lost 5 bases and 5 bases respectively, with 12 bases between them. As DNA, the CDR3 is TGTGCCAGCAGCAGCGGGCTCGGGGAGACCCAGTACTTC. Amino acid sequence: CASSSGLGETQYF.

Comments on this clonotype: Germline and junction disagree at one end, which may indicate a read error. J is TRBJ1-6 and V is TRBV11-2, with D hard to call. Germline CDR1 reads SGHAT; CDR2 reads FQNNGV. This CDR3 is 12 amino acids long. CDR3 sequence: CAGILEKLPLYF. For the CDR3, the DNA is TGTGCCGGCATCTTAGAAAAGCTACCCCTCTACTTT.